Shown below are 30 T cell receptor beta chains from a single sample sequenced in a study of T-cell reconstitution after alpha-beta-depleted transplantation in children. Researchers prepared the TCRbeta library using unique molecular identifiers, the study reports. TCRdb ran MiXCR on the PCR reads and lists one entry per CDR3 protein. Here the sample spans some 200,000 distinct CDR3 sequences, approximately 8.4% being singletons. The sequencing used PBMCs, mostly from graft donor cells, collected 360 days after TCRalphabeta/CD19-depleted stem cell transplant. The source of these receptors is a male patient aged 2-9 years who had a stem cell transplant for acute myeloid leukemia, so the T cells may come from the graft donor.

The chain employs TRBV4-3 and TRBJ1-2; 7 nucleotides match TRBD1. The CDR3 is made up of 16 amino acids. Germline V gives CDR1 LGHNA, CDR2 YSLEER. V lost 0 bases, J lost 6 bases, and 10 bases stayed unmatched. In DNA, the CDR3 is TGCGCCAGCAGCCAAGAGCGGGCACAGGGGATGGATGGCTACACCTTC. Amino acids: CASSQERAQGMDGYTF.

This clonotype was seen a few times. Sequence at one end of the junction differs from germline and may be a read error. The CDR3 region is CASSSGLAGLNEQFF. The CDR3 DNA reads as TGTGCTAGCAGCTCGGGACTAGCGGGGTTAAATGAGCAGTTCTTC. The rearrangement uses TRBV7-7 and TRBJ2-1, with 13 bases identical to TRBD2. This CDR3 is built from 15 residues. Per germline, CDR1 SSHAT and CDR2 FNYEAQ (reference sequence).

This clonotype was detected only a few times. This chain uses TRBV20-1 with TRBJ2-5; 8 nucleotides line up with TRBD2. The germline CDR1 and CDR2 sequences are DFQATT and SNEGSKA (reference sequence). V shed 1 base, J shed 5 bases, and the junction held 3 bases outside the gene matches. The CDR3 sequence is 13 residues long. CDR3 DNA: TGCAGTGCTAGAGCGGGGGGGAAGGAGACCCAGTACTTC. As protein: CSARAGGKETQYF.

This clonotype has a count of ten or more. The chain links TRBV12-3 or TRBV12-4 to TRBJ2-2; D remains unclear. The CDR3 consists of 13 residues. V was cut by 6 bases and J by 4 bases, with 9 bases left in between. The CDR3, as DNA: TGTGCCAGCAGGCCTCTAGTCACCGGGGAGCTGTTTTTT. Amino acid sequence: CASRPLVTGELFF.

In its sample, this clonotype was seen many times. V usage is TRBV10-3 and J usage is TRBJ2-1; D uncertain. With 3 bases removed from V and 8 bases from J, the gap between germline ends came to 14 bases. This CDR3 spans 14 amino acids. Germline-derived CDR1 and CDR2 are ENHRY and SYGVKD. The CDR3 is CAISEGGSYHEQFF. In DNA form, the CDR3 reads TGTGCCATCAGTGAAGGTGGAAGTTACCATGAGCAGTTCTTC.

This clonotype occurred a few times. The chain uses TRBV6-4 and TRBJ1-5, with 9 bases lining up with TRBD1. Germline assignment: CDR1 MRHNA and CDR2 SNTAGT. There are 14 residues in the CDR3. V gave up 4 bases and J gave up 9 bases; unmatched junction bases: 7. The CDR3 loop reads CASSATGTGWPQHF. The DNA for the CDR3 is TGTGCCAGCAGTGCAACCGGGACAGGGTGGCCCCAGCATTTT.

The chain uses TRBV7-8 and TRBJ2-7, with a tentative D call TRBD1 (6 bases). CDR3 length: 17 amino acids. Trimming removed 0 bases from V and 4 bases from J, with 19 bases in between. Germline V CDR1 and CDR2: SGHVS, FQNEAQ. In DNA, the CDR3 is TGTGCCAGCAGCTTAGCCCCGGGACACCGGAACTCATACGAGCAGTACTTC. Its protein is CASSLAPGHRNSYEQYF.

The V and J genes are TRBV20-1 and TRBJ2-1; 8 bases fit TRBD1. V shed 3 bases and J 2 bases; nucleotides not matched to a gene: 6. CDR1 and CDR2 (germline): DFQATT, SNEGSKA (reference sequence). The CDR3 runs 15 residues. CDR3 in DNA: TGCAGTGCTAGCCCCGGACAGGGAACCTACAATGAGCAGTTCTTC. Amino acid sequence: CSASPGQGTYNEQFF.

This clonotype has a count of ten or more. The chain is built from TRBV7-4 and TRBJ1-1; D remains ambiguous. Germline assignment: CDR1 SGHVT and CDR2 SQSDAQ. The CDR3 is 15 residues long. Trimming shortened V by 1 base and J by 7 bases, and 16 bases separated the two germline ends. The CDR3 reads CASSLVGRTENEAFF. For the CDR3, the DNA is TGTGCCAGCAGCTTAGTAGGGAGGACCGAGAATGAAGCTTTCTTT.

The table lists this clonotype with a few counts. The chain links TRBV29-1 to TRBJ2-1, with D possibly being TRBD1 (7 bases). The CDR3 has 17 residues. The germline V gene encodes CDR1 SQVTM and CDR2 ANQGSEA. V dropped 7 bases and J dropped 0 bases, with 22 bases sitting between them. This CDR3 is CSAIPLQGGSSYNEQFF. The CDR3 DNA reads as TGCAGCGCCATACCCCTCCAGGGGGGTAGCTCCTACAATGAGCAGTTCTTC.

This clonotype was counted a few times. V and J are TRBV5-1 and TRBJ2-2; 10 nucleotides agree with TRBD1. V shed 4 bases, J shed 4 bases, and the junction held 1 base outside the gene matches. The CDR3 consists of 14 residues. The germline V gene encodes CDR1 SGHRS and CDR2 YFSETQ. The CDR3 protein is CASSDRGPTGELFF. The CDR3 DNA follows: TGCGCCAGCAGCGACAGGGGGCCCACCGGGGAGCTGTTTTTT.

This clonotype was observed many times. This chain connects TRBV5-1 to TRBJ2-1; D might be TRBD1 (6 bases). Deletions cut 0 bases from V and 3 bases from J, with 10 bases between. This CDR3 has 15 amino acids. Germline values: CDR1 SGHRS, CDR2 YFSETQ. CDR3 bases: TGCGCCAGCAGCTTGGTGTGGGGGCTCTACAATGAGCAGTTCTTC. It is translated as CASSLVWGLYNEQFF.

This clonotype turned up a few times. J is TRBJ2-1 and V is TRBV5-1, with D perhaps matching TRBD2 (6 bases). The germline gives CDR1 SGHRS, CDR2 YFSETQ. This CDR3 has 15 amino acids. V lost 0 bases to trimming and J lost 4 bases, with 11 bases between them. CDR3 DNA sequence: TGCGCCAGCAGCTTGGGACTAGGCTTATACAATGAGCAGTTCTTC. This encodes CASSLGLGLYNEQFF.

The CDR3 protein is CAISPSGGGGGTDTQYF. CDR3 DNA sequence: TGTGCCATCAGCCCCTCTGGCGGGGGAGGGGGCACAGATACGCAGTATTTT. This chain joins TRBV10-3 and TRBJ2-3; 7 bases are shared with TRBD2. This CDR3 has 17 residues. The V gene's germline CDR1 is ENHRY and CDR2 SYGVKD. Trimming took 6 bases from V and 1 from J; bases not matched to a gene: 13.

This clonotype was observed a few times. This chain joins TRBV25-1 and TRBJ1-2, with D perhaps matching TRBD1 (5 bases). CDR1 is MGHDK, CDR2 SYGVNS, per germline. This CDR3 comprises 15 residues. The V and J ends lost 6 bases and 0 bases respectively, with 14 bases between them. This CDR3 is CASRGGTTSNYGYTF. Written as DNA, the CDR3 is TGTGCCAGCAGAGGCGGGACGACTTCTAACTATGGCTACACCTTC.

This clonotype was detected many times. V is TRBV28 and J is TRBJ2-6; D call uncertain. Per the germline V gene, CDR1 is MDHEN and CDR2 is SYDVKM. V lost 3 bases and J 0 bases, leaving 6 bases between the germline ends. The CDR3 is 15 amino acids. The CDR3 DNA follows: TGTGCCAGCAGTTTGTACAGCTCTGGGGCCAACGTCCTGACTTTC. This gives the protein CASSLYSSGANVLTF.

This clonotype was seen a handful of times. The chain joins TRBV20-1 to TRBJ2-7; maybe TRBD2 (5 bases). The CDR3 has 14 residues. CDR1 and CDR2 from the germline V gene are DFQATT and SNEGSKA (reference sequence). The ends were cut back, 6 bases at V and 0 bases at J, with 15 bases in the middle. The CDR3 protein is CSAGTSQHSYEQYF. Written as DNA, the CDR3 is TGCAGTGCGGGAACTAGTCAACACTCCTACGAGCAGTACTTC.

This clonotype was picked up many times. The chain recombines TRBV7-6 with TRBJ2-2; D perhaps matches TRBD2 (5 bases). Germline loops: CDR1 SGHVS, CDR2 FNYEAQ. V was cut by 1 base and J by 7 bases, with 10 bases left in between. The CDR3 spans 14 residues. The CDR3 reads CASSLDYGIGELFF. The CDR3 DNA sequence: TGTGCCAGCAGCTTAGATTACGGGATCGGGGAGCTGTTTTTT.

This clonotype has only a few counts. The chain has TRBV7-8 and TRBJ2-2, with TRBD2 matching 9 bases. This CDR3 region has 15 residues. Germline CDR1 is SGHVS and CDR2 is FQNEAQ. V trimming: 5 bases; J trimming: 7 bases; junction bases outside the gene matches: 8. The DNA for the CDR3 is TGTGCCAGCAGCCCGCGGGGGGGCGTCCACGGGGAGCTGTTTTTT. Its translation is CASSPRGGVHGELFF.

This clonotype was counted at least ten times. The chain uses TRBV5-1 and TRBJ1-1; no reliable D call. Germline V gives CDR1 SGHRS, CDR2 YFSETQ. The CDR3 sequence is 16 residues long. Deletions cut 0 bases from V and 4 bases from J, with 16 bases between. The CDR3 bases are TGCGCCAGCAGCTTGGAGTTCGGAGGGTTGGGCACTGAAGCTTTCTTT. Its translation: CASSLEFGGLGTEAFF.

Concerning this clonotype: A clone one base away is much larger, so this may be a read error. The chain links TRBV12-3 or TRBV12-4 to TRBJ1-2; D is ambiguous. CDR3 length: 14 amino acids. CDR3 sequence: CATSLRSVNYGYTF. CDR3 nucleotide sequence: TGTGCCACCAGTTTACGCAGCGTAAACTATGGCTACACCTTC.

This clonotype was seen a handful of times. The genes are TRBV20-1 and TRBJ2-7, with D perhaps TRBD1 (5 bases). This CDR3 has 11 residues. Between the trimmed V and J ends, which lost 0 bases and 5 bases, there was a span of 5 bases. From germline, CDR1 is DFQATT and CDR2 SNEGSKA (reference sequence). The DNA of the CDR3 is TGCAGTGCTAGAGACAGGGACGAGCAGTACGTC. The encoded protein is CSARDRDEQYV.

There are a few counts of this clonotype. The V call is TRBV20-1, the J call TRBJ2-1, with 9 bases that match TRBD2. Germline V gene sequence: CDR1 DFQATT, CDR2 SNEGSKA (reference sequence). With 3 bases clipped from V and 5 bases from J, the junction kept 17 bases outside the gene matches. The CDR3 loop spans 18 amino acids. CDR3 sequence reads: CSASGVAERLAVNNEQFF. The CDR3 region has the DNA TGCAGTGCTAGTGGAGTGGCGGAGAGACTAGCGGTAAACAATGAGCAGTTCTTC.

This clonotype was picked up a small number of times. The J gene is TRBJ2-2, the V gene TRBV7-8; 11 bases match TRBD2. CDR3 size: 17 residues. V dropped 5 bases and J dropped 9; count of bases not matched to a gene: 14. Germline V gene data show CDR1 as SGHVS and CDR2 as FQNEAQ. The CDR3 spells CASSHEKTSGRVWELFF. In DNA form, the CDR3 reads TGTGCCAGCAGCCACGAAAAAACTAGCGGGAGAGTCTGGGAGCTGTTTTTT.

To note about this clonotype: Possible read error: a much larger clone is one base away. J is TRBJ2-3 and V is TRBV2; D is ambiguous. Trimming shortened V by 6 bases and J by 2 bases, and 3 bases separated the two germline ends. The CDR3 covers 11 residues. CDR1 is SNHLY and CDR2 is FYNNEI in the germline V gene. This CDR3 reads CASSNTDTQYF. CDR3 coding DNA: TGTGCCAGCAGCAACACAGATACGCAGTATTTT. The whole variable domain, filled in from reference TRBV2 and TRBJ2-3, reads EPEVTQTPSHQVTQMGQEVILRCVPISNHLYFYWYRQILGQKVEFLVSFYNNEISEKSEIFDDQFSVERPDGSNFTLKIRSTKLEDSAMYFCASSNTDTQYFGPGTRLTVL.

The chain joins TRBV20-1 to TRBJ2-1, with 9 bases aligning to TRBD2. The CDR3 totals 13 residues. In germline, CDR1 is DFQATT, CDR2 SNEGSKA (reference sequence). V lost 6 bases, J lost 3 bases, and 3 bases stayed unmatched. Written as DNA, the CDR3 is TGCAGTGCCGCGGGGGGGAGCTACAATGAGCAGTTCTTC. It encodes CSAAGGSYNEQFF.

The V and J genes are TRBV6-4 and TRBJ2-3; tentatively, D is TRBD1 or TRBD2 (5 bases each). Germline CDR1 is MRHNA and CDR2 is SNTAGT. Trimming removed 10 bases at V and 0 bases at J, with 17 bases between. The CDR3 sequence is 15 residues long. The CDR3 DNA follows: TGTGCCACCCCCCGAAAGGGGAGAAGCACAGATACGCAGTATTTT. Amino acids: CATPRKGRSTDTQYF.

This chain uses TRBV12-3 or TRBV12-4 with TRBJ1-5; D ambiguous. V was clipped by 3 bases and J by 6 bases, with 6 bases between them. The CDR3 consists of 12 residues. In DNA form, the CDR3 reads TGTGCCAGCAGTTTCGGGGTTCAGCCCCAGCATTTT. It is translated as CASSFGVQPQHF.

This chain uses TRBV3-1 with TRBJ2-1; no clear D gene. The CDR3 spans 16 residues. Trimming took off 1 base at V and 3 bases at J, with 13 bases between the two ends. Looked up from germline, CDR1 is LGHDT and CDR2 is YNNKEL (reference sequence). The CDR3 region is CASSQGFDPVYNEQFF. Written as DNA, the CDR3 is TGTGCCAGCAGCCAAGGCTTCGATCCGGTCTACAATGAGCAGTTCTTC.

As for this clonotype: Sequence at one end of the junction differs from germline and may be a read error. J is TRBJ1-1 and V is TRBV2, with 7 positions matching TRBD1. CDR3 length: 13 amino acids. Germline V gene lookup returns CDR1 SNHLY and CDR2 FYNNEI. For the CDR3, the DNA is TGTGCCAGCAGCGAAGACAGGGACACTGAAGCTTTCTTT. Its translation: CASSEDRDTEAFF.